The 12 T cell receptor beta chains reported below all come from one sample, sequenced in a study of blood T cell repertoires in COVID-19. Assay: immunoSEQ multiplex PCR; the TCRdb copy retains only in-frame clones and omits some. The sample shows just over 50,000 clones, 65% to 90% of them seen only once. The sample taken for sequencing was peripheral blood. The receptors were gathered from a man aged 65-85 years with acute or convalescent COVID-19.

V usage is TRBV7-9 and J usage is TRBJ1-4; D unresolved. CDR3 size: 17 residues. V was cut by 1 base and J by 2 bases, with 14 bases left in between. Germline CDR1 SEHNR, CDR2 FQNEAQ (reference sequence). The CDR3 bases are TGTGCCAGCAGCTTAGTCGTCTCGCAGTCCACTAATGAAAAACTGTTTTTT. It yields the protein CASSLVVSQSTNEKLFF.

V usage is TRBV19 and J usage is TRBJ1-5, with unresolved D. CDR1 LNHDA and CDR2 SQIVND come from the germline V gene (reference sequence). Trimming took off 3 bases at V and 1 base at J, with 7 bases between the two ends. This CDR3 has 14 amino acids. The CDR3 nucleotides are TGTGCCAGTAGTATGTGGGAGAGCAATCAGCCCCAGCATTTT. It codes for CASSMWESNQPQHF.

This rearrangement joins TRBV7-2 to TRBJ2-1; 7 bases match TRBD1. Trimming removed 7 bases from V and 9 bases from J; junction bases left unmatched: 9. Germline V gene sequence: CDR1 SGHTA, CDR2 FQGNSA. The CDR3 length is 13 residues. CDR3 nucleotides: TGTGCCAGCAACAAGCGACAGGGCGGTGAGCAGTTCTTC. Translated, it gives CASNKRQGGEQFF.

This clone came up a few times. V and J are TRBV3-1 (or the pseudogene TRBV3-2) and TRBJ2-5; D gene uncertain. Per germline, CDR1 LGHDT and CDR2 YNNKEL (reference sequence). V lost 1 base, J lost 3 bases, and 6 bases lay in between. The CDR3 has 13 residues. The CDR3 coding sequence is TGTGCCAGCAGCCAAGTTGGAGAAGAGACCCAGTACTTC. It encodes CASSQVGEETQYF.

The V gene is TRBV6-2 or TRBV6-3, the J gene TRBJ2-1; 10 positions match TRBD2. J lost 5 bases, V lost 5 bases, and 9 bases had no gene match. The CDR3 is made up of 16 amino acids. Germline V gene data show CDR1 as MNHEY and CDR2 as SVGEGT. In DNA, the CDR3 is TGTGCCAGCAGTCGAGGGAGCGGGGGGGTTCACAATGAGCAGTTCTTC. Its translation is CASSRGSGGVHNEQFF.

The rearrangement uses TRBV6-6 and TRBJ2-5; the D gene is possibly TRBD1 (5 bases). The V gene lost 6 bases and the J gene lost 4 bases, with 18 bases spanning the gap. This CDR3 is 15 amino acids long. Per germline, CDR1 MNHNY and CDR2 SVGAGI (reference sequence). The CDR3 region is CASRAVRVFSETQYF. The CDR3 DNA sequence: TGTGCCAGCAGAGCAGTCAGGGTATTTTCAGAGACCCAGTACTTC.

The chain is built from TRBV6-5 and TRBJ2-3, with TRBD2 matching over 7 bases. V was pared by 7 bases and J by 6 bases, with 7 bases of the junction left unmatched. Germline-derived CDR1 and CDR2 are MNHEY and SVGAGI. The CDR3 has 13 residues. CDR3 amino acids: CASNGGGPDTQYF. The CDR3 DNA follows: TGTGCCAGCAACGGCGGGGGACCGGATACGCAGTATTTT.

Points on this clone: At one end the junction does not follow the germline gene, possibly because of a read error. The J gene is TRBJ1-2, the V gene TRBV5-1; TRBD1 matches at 9 bases. CDR1 and CDR2 (germline): SGHRS, YFSETQ. The CDR3 spans 12 residues. Here the CDR3 DNA reads TGCGCCAGCAGCTTGGGACAGGGGGATCAGAACTTC. Protein: CASSLGQGDQNF.

The V gene is TRBV2, the J gene TRBJ2-7; 12 bases are a match to TRBD1. The CDR3 extends over 15 amino acids. Germline assignment: CDR1 SNHLY and CDR2 FYNNEI. Trimming at V came to 5 bases and at J to 7 bases, leaving 9 bases not matched to a gene. The CDR3 here is CASSQPGQGAREQYF. CDR3 coding DNA: TGTGCCAGCAGTCAGCCGGGACAGGGGGCCAGGGAGCAGTACTTC.

The chain uses TRBV2 and TRBJ2-2; D gene unclear. V lost 4 bases and J lost 1, with 7 bases in between. CDR3 length: 14 residues. Germline assignment: CDR1 SNHLY and CDR2 FYNNEI. CDR3 protein: CASSGPQNTGELFF. The CDR3 DNA reads TGTGCCAGCAGTGGGCCTCAGAACACCGGGGAGCTGTTTTTT. Combining the CDR3 with reference TRBV2 and TRBJ2-2 gives the whole variable domain EPEVTQTPSHQVTQMGQEVILRCVPISNHLYFYWYRQILGQKVEFLVSFYNNEISEKSEIFDDQFSVERPDGSNFTLKIRSTKLEDSAMYFCASSGPQNTGELFFGEGSRLTVL.

The V call is TRBV21-1, the J call TRBJ1-5. TRBV21-1 is annotated as a pseudogene. The CDR3 is 14 amino acids. CDR3 sequence reads: CARPDGDSNQPQHF. The CDR3 coding sequence is TGTGCCAGACCCGACGGGGATAGCAATCAGCCCCAGCATTTT.

The rearrangement uses TRBV9 and TRBJ2-3; 13 positions match TRBD2. CDR1 SGDLS and CDR2 YYNGEE come from the germline V gene. CDR3 length: 18 residues. Trimming at V came to 4 bases and at J to 0 bases, leaving 8 bases not matched to a gene. The CDR3 here is CASSPRLAGGTSTDTQYF. The CDR3 DNA reads TGTGCCAGCAGCCCCCGACTAGCGGGGGGAACTAGCACAGATACGCAGTATTTT.